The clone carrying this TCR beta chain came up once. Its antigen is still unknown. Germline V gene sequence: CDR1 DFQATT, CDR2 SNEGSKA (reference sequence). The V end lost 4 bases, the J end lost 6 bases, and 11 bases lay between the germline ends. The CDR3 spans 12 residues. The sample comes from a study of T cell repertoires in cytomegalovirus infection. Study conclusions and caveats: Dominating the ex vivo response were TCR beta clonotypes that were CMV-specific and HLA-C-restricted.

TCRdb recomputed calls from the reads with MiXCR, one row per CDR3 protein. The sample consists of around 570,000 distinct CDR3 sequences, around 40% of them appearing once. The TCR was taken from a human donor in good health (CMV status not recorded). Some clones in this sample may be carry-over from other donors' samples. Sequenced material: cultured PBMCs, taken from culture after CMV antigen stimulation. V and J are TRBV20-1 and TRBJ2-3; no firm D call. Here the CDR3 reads CSATKPRDTQYF. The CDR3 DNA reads TGCAGTGCTACAAAACCGCGGGATACGCAGTATTTT.